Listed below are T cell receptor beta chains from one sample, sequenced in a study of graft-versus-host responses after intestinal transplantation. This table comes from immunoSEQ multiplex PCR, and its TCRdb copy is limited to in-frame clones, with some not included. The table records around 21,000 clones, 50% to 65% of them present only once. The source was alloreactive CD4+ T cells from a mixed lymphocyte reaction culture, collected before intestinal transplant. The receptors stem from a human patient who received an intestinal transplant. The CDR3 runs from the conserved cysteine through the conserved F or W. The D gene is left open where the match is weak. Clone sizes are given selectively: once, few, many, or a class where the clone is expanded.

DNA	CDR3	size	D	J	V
TGTGCCAGCAGCCCTTGGACAACCCAGGTCACCTTC	CASSPWTTQVTF	.	.	TRBJ1-2	TRBV7-6
TGTGCCAGCAGCTCGCGACCCCCTAGCGCGATGGGACAAGAGACCCAGTACTTC	CASSSRPPSAMGQETQYF	few	.	TRBJ2-5	TRBV11-2
TGTGCCAGCAGAAGAGAGGGCCTGCGCGAGCAGTACTTC	CASRREGLREQYF	.	.	TRBJ2-7	TRBV6-5
TGTGCCAGCAGCAGAAGGCCCGGGACTTTCATGAACACTGAAGCTTTCTTT	CASSRRPGTFMNTEAFF	.	.	TRBJ1-1	TRBV14
TGCAGCGTTGAACGGCGGGGCCGGGTAGCTGAAGCTTTCTTT	CSVERRGRVAEAFF	.	.	TRBJ1-1	TRBV29-1
TGTGCCAGCAGCCAAGGTCCGGGACAGGTGACTTATGGCTACACCTTC	CASSQGPGQVTYGYTF	few	TRBD1	TRBJ1-2	TRBV4-2
TGTGCCAGCAGCCGCACCGGGACAGGCTATAACACTGAAGCTTTCTTT	CASSRTGTGYNTEAFF	.	TRBD1	TRBJ1-1	TRBV7-9
TGTGCCATCAGTGAGTCCCCCGGGGGATCACCCCTCCACTTT	CAISESPGGSPLHF	medium-sized	.	TRBJ1-6	TRBV10-3
TGTGCCAGCAGCTCAGGGAATACCTACGAGCAGTACTTC	CASSSGNTYEQYF	.	.	TRBJ2-7	TRBV7-2
TGCAGCGTTGAAGTTAGGGGCATGAACACTGAAGCTTTCTTT	CSVEVRGMNTEAFF	once	.	TRBJ1-1	TRBV29-1
TGTGCCAGCAGCTTAGGACAGGGGATCTACAATGAGCAGTTCTTC	CASSLGQGIYNEQFF	.	TRBD1	TRBJ2-1	TRBV5-4